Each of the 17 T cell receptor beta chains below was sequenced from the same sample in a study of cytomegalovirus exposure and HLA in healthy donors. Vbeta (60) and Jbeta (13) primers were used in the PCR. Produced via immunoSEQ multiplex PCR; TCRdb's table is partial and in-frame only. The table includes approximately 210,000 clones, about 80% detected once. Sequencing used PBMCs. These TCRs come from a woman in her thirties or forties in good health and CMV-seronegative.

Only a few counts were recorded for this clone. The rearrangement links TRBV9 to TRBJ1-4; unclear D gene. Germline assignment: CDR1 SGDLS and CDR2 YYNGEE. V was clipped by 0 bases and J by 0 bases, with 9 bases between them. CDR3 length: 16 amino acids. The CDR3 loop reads CASSVALGATNEKLFF. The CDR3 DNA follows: TGTGCCAGCAGCGTAGCACTCGGTGCAACTAATGAAAAACTGTTTTTT. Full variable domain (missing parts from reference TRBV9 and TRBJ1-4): DSGVTQTPKHLITATGQRVTLRCSPRSGDLSVYWYQQSLDQGLQFLIQYYNGEERAKGNILERFSAQQFPDLHSELNLSSLELGDSALYFCASSVALGATNEKLFFGSGTQLSVL.

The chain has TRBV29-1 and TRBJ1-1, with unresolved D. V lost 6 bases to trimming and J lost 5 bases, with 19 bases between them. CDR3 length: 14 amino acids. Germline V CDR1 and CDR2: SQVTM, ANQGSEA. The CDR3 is CSVNGAAPGTEAFF. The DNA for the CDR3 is TGCAGCGTGAACGGTGCGGCCCCGGGGACTGAAGCTTTCTTT.

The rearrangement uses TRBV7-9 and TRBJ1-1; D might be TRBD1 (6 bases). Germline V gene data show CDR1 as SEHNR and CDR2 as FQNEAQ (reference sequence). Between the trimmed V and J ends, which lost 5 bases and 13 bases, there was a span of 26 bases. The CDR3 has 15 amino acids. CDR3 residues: CASSTGHSKGGKDFF. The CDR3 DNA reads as TGTGCCAGCAGCACGGGACACTCGAAGGGTGGTAAGGATTTCTTT.

The CDR3 bases are TGTGCCAGTAGTGGACTCGGGACTAGCGGCACGCACTCCTACGAGCAGTACTTC. This gives the protein CASSGLGTSGTHSYEQYF. The rearrangement links TRBV19 to TRBJ2-7; TRBD2 agrees at 11 bases. CDR1 and CDR2 (germline): LNHDA, SQIVND (reference sequence). The ends lost 5 bases at V and 0 bases at J; junction bases unmatched: 12. CDR3 length equals 18 residues. Based on the CDR3 plus reference TRBV19 and TRBJ2-7, the full variable domain is DGGITQSPKYLFRKEGQNVTLSCEQNLNHDAMYWYRQDPGQGLRLIYYSQIVNDFQKGDIAEGYSVSREKKESFPLTVTSAQKNPTAFYLCASSGLGTSGTHSYEQYFGPGTRLTVT.

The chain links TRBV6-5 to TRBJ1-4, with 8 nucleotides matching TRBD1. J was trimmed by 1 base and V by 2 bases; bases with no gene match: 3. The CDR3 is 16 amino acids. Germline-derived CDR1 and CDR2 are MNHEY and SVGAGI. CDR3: CASSYPDRGTNEKLFF. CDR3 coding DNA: TGTGCCAGCAGTTACCCAGACAGGGGAACTAATGAAAAACTGTTTTTT.

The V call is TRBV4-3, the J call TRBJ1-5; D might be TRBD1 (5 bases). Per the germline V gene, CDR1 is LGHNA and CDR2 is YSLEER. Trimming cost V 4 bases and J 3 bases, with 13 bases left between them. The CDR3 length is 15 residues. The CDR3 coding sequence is TGCGCCAGCAGCCCCGAAGGGACTATCAATCAGCCCCAGCATTTT. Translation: CASSPEGTINQPQHF.

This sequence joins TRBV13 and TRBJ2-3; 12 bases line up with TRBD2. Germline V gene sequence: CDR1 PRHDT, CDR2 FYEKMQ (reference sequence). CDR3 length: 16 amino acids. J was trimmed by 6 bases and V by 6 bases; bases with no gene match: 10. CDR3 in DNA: TGTGCCAGCAGTTCCCTAGCGGGAGGGCCTTCGGATACGCAGTATTTT. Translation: CASSSLAGGPSDTQYF.

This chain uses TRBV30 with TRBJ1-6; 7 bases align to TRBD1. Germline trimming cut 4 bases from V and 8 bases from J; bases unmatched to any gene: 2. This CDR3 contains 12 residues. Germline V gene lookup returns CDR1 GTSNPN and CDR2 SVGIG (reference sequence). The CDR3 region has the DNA TGTGCCTGGAATGACAGGGATTCACCCCTCCACTTT. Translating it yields CAWNDRDSPLHF.

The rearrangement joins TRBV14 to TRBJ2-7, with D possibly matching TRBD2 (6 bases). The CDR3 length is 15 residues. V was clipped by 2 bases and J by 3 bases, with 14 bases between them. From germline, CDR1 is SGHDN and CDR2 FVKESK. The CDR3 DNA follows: TGTGCCAGCAGCCAACCCCGGGGGAACCTCTACGAGCAGTACTTC. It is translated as CASSQPRGNLYEQYF.

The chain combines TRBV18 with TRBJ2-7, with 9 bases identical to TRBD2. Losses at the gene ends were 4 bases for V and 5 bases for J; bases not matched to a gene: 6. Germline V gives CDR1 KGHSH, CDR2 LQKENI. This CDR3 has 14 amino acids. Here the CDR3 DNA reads TGTGCCAGCTCACGATTTAGCGGGAGCAACGAGCAGTACGTC. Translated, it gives CASSRFSGSNEQYV.

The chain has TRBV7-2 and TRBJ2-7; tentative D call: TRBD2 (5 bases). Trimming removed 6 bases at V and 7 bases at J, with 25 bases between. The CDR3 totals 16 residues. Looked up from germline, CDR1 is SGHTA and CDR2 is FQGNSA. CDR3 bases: TGTGCCAGCAGTTCGAGTCCGGCCGGACCGCCGGGGGAGCAGTACGTC. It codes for CASSSSPAGPPGEQYV.

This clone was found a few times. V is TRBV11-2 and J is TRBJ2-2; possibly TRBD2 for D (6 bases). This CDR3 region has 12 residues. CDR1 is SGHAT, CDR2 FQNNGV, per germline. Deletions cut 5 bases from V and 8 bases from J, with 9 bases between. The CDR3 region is CASSPRGGELFF. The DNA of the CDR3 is TGTGCCAGCAGCCCGCGGGGAGGGGAGCTGTTTTTT.

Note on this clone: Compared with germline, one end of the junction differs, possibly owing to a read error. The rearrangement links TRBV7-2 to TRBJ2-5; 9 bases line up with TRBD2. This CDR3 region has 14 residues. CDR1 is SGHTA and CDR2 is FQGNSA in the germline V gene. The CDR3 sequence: CASSLAGSQGTQYF. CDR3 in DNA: TGTGCCAGCTCCCTAGCGGGGTCCCAAGGGACCCAGTACTTC.

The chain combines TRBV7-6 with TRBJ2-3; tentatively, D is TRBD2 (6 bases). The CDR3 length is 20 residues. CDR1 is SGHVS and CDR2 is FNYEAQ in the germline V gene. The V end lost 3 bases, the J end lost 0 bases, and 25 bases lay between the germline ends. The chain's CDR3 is CASSLDGRSPHSGSTDTQYF. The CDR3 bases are TGTGCCAGCAGCTTGGACGGACGGTCCCCTCATAGCGGAAGCACAGATACGCAGTATTTT.

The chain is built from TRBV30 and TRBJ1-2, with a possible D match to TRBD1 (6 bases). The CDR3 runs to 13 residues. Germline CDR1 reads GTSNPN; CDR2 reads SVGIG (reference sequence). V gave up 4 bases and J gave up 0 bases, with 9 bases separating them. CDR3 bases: TGTGCCTGGACAGGGGAAGCTAACTATGGCTACACCTTC. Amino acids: CAWTGEANYGYTF.

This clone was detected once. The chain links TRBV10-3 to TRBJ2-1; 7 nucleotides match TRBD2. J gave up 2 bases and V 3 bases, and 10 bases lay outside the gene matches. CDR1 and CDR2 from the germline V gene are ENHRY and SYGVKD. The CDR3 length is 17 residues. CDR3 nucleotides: TGTGCCATCAGTGAACTCCCCCCGGGAGGCACCTACAATGAGCAGTTCTTC. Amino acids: CAISELPPGGTYNEQFF.

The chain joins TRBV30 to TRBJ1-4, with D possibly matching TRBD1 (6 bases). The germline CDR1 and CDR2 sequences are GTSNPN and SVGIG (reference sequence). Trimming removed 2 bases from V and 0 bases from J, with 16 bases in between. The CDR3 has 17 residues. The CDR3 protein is CAWSKPGHLPTNEKLFF. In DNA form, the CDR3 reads TGTGCCTGGAGTAAACCGGGACACCTTCCAACTAATGAAAAACTGTTTTTT. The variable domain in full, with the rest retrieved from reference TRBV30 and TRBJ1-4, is SQTIHQWPATLVQPVGSPLSLECTVEGTSNPNLYWYRQAAGRGLQLLFYSVGIGQISSEVPQNLSASRPQDRQFILSSKKLLLSDSGFYLCAWSKPGHLPTNEKLFFGSGTQLSVL.